The entry below gives a single TCR beta chain sequence along with its context. Its antigen is unknown. Here immunoSEQ multiplex PCR was the method, and the copy in TCRdb shows in-frame clones only, minus some. The sample consists of 87,000 or so clones, 82% of them appearing once. The CDR3 loop spans 15 amino acids. V lost 1 base to trimming and J lost 5 bases, with 14 bases between them. CDR1 LGHDT and CDR2 YNNKEL come from the germline V gene (reference sequence). The data derive from a study of Ad26.COV2.S vaccination and SARS-CoV-2 variants. The study, taken as a whole, reports: There was reportedly substantial breadth in spike-specific CD8+ and CD4+ T cell responses after vaccination. Quantification of TCR breadth and depth may have yielded underestimates of total T cell responses. Similar non-spike TCR breadth was seen in vaccine and placebo recipients.

The TCR was taken from a human donor who had recovered from COVID-19. The chain recombines TRBV3-1 (or the pseudogene TRBV3-2) with TRBJ1-2, with D perhaps matching TRBD1 (6 bases). The source material was peripheral blood, sampled after recovery from COVID-19. DNA for the CDR3: TGTGCCAGCAGCCAAGTCGGCAGGGGTGGGTATGGCTACACCTTC. Translation: CASSQVGRGGYGYTF.